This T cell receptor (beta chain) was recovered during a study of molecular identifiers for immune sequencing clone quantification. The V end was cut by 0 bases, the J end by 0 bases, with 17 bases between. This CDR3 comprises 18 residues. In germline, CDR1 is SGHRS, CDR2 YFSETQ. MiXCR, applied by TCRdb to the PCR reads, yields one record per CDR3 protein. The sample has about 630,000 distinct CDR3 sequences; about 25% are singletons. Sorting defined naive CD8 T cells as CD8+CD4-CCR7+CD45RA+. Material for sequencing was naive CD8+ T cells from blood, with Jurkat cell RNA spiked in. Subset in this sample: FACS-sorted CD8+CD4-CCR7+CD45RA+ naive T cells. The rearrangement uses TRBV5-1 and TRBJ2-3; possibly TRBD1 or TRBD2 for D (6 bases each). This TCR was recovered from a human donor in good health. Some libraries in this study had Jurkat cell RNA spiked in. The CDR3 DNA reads TGCGCCAGCAGCTTGGCGGTCGGGGGCCCTACTAGCACAGATACGCAGTATTTT. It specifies CASSLAVGGPTSTDTQYF.